Below, one TCR beta chain is given with its context. This entry belongs to a study of blood T cell repertoires in COVID-19. The germline V and J ends were trimmed by 4 bases and 2 bases, with 36 bases remaining between them. The CDR3 has 23 residues. Germline CDR1 and CDR2: MDHEN and SYDVKM. Clones were sequenced by immunoSEQ multiplex PCR, and TCRdb holds only the in-frame ones, with some missing. The profile shows 150,000 to 250,000 clones, about four fifths of them singletons. This TCR derives from a man in his forties who had recovered from COVID-19. The sample comprised PBMCs or T cells enriched from blood (not recorded which). The rearrangement uses TRBV28 and TRBJ2-1; maybe TRBD1 (5 bases). The CDR3 coding sequence is TGTGCCAGCAGTTATGGACAACGGGTCCTTCTTGACCGATTAAAGGTCGCCTACAATGAGCAGTTCTTC. It specifies CASSYGQRVLLDRLKVAYNEQFF.